This record looks at one T cell receptor (beta chain) sequence and its context. The antigen remains unidentified. RNA transcripts were the template for amplifying TCR beta CDR3 regions. The HTBI primer set was used in a first-round RT-PCR of the TCR CDR3. Each CDR3 protein gets one entry after TCRdb re-called the multiplex PCR reads with MiXCR. The data contain about 760,000 distinct CDR3 sequences, roughly a third of them singletons. This sample stems from a study of T cells in Graves' hyperthyroidism and ophthalmopathy. Study observations and caveats: The model predicted ophthalmopathy a median around 6.5 months before onset.

Newly diagnosed patients aged 18 to 65 had hyperthyroidism of under 2 months' duration. V lost 2 bases and J lost 1, with 26 bases in between. In germline, CDR1 is SGHTA, CDR2 FQGNSA. The CDR3 consists of 20 residues. The sample consisted of blood. This chain connects TRBV7-2 to TRBJ1-1; no clear D. The TCR was taken from a woman between 40 and 50 years old with Graves' hyperthyroidism. CDR3 sequence (DNA): TGTGCCAGCAGCTTAATAGGAGCTTCCCCCCCCGGCGCTCCGAACACTGAAGCTTTCTTT. Its translation is CASSLIGASPPGAPNTEAFF.